A selection of T cell receptor beta chains follows, all from one sample in a study of OX40 agonist ivuxolimab in advanced cancers. Method: immunoSEQ multiplex PCR; TCRdb's copy keeps in-frame clones and lacks some. The table has about 110,000 clones, less than 95% seen once. Sequenced here: CD4+ or CD8+ T cells sorted from blood, sampled in a trial of the OX40 agonist ivuxolimab. These receptors all stem from an adult with an advanced solid tumor such as melanoma, head and neck, liver or kidney cancer. Each CDR3 is given with its conserved first and last residue. D genes are given only for firm matches. Clone size is given for some rows only: seen once, a few or many times, or a class if the clone is expanded.

d_call	v_call	j_call	clone_size	cdr3_nt	cdr3_aa
.	TRBV6-1	TRBJ2-2	.	TGTGCCAGCAGTGCTGTTGTCAGGACCCTAAACACCGGGGAGCTGTTTTTT	CASSAVVRTLNTGELFF
.	TRBV11-3	TRBJ1-6	.	TGTGCCAGCAGCTTAGAGCCGGATTCACCCCTCCACTTT	CASSLEPDSPLHF
TRBD2	TRBV5-4	TRBJ2-3	once	TGTGCCAGCAGCTCTAGCGGGAGTGGGAGCACAGATACGCAGTATTTT	CASSSSGSGSTDTQYF
.	TRBV29-1	TRBJ1-1	once	TGCAGCGTTGATCAGGGGAGGAACACTGAAGCTTTCTTT	CSVDQGRNTEAFF
.	TRBV6-1	TRBJ2-7	.	TGTGCCAGCAGTGGTACGGGACTCCCCTACGAGCAGTACTTC	CASSGTGLPYEQYF
.	TRBV28	TRBJ2-3	.	TGTGCCAGCAGTTCCACCGGGACATACCTCACAGATACGCAGTATTTT	CASSSTGTYLTDTQYF
.	TRBV4-1	TRBJ1-4	.	TGCGCCAGCAGCCAAGTGTACGCGGGGCTGGGAGGGAACGAAAAACTGTTTTTT	CASSQVYAGLGGNEKLFF
TRBD1	TRBV11-2	TRBJ2-3	.	TGTGCCAGCAGCTCCCGACAGGGTAGCACAGATACGCAGTATTTT	CASSSRQGSTDTQYF
TRBD1	TRBV5-1	TRBJ1-1	.	TGCGCCAGCAGCTTAGACAGGGTGGGGACTGAAGCTTTCTTT	CASSLDRVGTEAFF
.	TRBV4-1	TRBJ1-2	few	TGCGCCAGCAGCCAAGAAACCAGCACTAACTATGGCTACACCTTC	CASSQETSTNYGYTF
TRBD1	TRBV9	TRBJ2-6	.	TGTGCCAGCAGCGTCACAGGGGCAGTGTTCTCTGGGGCCAACGTCCTGACTTTC	CASSVTGAVFSGANVLTF
.	TRBV6-5	TRBJ1-5	few	TGTGCCAGCAGTTACTCAGGGAGTAGCAATCAGCCCCAGCATTTT	CASSYSGSSNQPQHF
.	TRBV7-9	TRBJ1-3	.	TGTGCCAGCAGCTTAGGAACCGCGAACACCATATATTTT	CASSLGTANTIYF
TRBD2	TRBV10-2	TRBJ2-2	.	TGCGCCAGCTTGGGACTAGCGGGTACCGGGGAGCTGTTTTTT	CASLGLAGTGELFF
TRBD1	TRBV5-4	TRBJ2-7	.	TGTGCCAGCAGCCTAGGACAGGGTAGGGACGAGCAGTACTTC	CASSLGQGRDEQYF
.	TRBV30	TRBJ1-6	.	TGTGCCTGGAGTGTAGGGGGAAATTCACCCCTCCACTTT	CAWSVGGNSPLHF
TRBD1	TRBV6-5	TRBJ1-2	.	TGTGCCAGCTTGGCGGGGACAGGGAGATCGGATGGCTACACCTTC	CASLAGTGRSDGYTF
TRBD1	TRBV5-4	TRBJ2-7	.	TGTGCCAGCAGCGGAGACAGGGGGGCCTACGAGCAGTACTTC	CASSGDRGAYEQYF
.	TRBV5-6	TRBJ2-7	.	TGTGCCAGCAGCTTGTGGGACGAGCAGTACTTC	CASSLWDEQYF
.	TRBV28	TRBJ2-7	.	TGTGCCAGCAGCCAACCCGACAGGTGGAACGAGCAGTACTTC	CASSQPDRWNEQYF
TRBD2	TRBV5-5	TRBJ2-7	.	TGTGCCAGCAGCTTGGCGGGGACTAGCGGGAGGTATTCCTACGAGCAGTACTTC	CASSLAGTSGRYSYEQYF
.	TRBV19	TRBJ1-4	.	TGTGCCAGTACTAATACAGCGGGATACGGTGAAAAACTGTTTTTT	CASTNTAGYGEKLFF
.	TRBV25-1	TRBJ2-3	.	TGTGCCAGCAGTGTTCTCCGGACAGATACGCAGTATTTT	CASSVLRTDTQYF
TRBD2	TRBV2	TRBJ2-7	.	TGTGCCAGCAGTGAAAGCGGGAGGGGTTCCTACGAGCAGTACTTC	CASSESGRGSYEQYF
.	TRBV2	TRBJ2-3	.	TGTGCCAGCGGGGCTCGGGGACCCACAGATACGCAGTATTTT	CASGARGPTDTQYF
TRBD1	TRBV7-6	TRBJ1-4	.	TGTGCCAGCAGCTTAGAGACAGGGCGTAATGAAAAACTGTTTTTT	CASSLETGRNEKLFF
.	TRBV5-5	TRBJ2-5	.	TGTGCCAGCAGCCAAGGGACACCTCAAGAGACCCAGTACTTC	CASSQGTPQETQYF
.	TRBV10-1	TRBJ2-7	.	TGCGCCAGCAGTGTTGAGTACAGTACCGAGCAGTACTTC	CASSVEYSTEQYF
.	TRBV28	TRBJ1-2	.	TGTGCCAGCAAGAAGGCGGGTCCCCTTTCGGGCTACACCTTC	CASKKAGPLSGYTF
TRBD1	TRBV29-1	TRBJ1-1	.	TGCAGCGTTCAACAGGGGGCTGGGAACACTGAAGCTTTCTTT	CSVQQGAGNTEAFF
TRBD2	TRBV9	TRBJ2-1	.	TGTGCCAGCAGCACTTCTAGCGGGGGGTTCTACAATGAGCAGTTCTTC	CASSTSSGGFYNEQFF
TRBD1	TRBV5-4	TRBJ2-2	.	TGTGCCAGCAGCTTGGCCGGGACAGGGCGAACCGGGGAGCTGTTTTTT	CASSLAGTGRTGELFF
TRBD2	TRBV9	TRBJ2-5	.	TGTGCCAGCAGCGTAAGCGGGGGAAGGGAGACCCAGTACTTC	CASSVSGGRETQYF
.	TRBV7-9	TRBJ1-1	.	TGTGCCAGCAGCTTAGGTACACAGAACACTGAAGCTTTCTTT	CASSLGTQNTEAFF
.	TRBV30	TRBJ1-3	.	TGTGCCTGGAGTGTAACCGGAAACACCATATATTTT	CAWSVTGNTIYF
.	TRBV6-6	TRBJ2-7	.	TGTGCCAGCACATTAACGGGAGACACCCGGTCCGAGCAGTACTTC	CASTLTGDTRSEQYF
.	TRBV6-1	TRBJ1-2	once	TGTGCCAGCAGTGACCGGGGGAATAACTATGGCTACACCTTC	CASSDRGNNYGYTF
.	TRBV6-1	TRBJ1-1	.	TGTGCCAGCACCCTGGTGTGGCAGGGGACTGAAGCTTTCTTT	CASTLVWQGTEAFF
.	TRBV5-1	TRBJ1-1	.	TGCGCCAGCAGCTTATCAGTGGTAATGAACACTGAAGCTTTCTTT	CASSLSVVMNTEAFF
.	TRBV10-3	TRBJ1-2	.	TGTGCCATCAGGAGACAACCACCCTATGGCTACACCTTC	CAIRRQPPYGYTF
.	TRBV9	TRBJ2-3	.	TGTGCCAGCAGCGGAGGGCTTGGCCAAGATACGCAGTATTTT	CASSGGLGQDTQYF
.	TRBV19	TRBJ2-1	.	TGTGCCAGTAGGACTGAGGGTAGCCTCTACAATGAGCAGTTCTTC	CASRTEGSLYNEQFF
.	TRBV15	TRBJ2-7	.	TGTGCCACCAGCAGAGAGCAGGAAGGTCGGTACTTC	CATSREQEGRYF
.	TRBV19	TRBJ1-2	few	TGTGCCAGTACGCCGGGACGGAGAATTTCAGAGTATGGCTACACCTTC	CASTPGRRISEYGYTF
TRBD1	TRBV27	TRBJ1-5	.	TGTGCCAGCAGTTTGACAGGGTATAGCAATCAGCCCCAGCATTTT	CASSLTGYSNQPQHF
.	TRBV18	TRBJ1-1	.	TGTGCCAGCTCACCAGGACACCCGAACACTGAAGCTTTCTTT	CASSPGHPNTEAFF
TRBD1	TRBV5-1	TRBJ1-2	.	TGCGCCAGCAGCCCGGGACAGGGACTGGGCTACACCTTC	CASSPGQGLGYTF
.	TRBV6-4	TRBJ1-6	.	TGTGCCAGCAGGGGAACAGGGAGGAGGCGTACTAATTCACCCCTCCACTTT	CASRGTGRRRTNSPLHF
.	TRBV18	TRBJ2-7	.	TGTGCCAGCTCACCACCGGGCGGGTTTACCGAGCAGTACTTC	CASSPPGGFTEQYF
TRBD1	TRBV9	TRBJ2-3	.	TGTGCCAGCAGCCCACGGACAGGGGCTACCTACACAGATACGCAGTATTTT	CASSPRTGATYTDTQYF
.	TRBV19	TRBJ1-1	.	TGTGCCAGTAGATCCAGGGACGGTTTGAACACTGAAGCTTTCTTT	CASRSRDGLNTEAFF